A selection of T cell receptor beta chains follows, all from one sample in a study of shared clonotypes between healthy human individuals. The protocol was immunoSEQ multiplex PCR, while the TCRdb copy is restricted to in-frame clones and leaves out a portion. In the table there are about a million clones, roughly 70% of which are singletons. Material: memory CD4+ T cells sorted from blood. Source of these receptors: a man between 18 and 29 years old in good health. Both conserved end residues are trimmed from each CDR3. Expanded clones are given a class, and other clones once, few, many or no size at all.

AWGAGRRSNQPQH	TRBV30	-
ASSSDSYNEQF	TRBV19	few
ATKFSTGGTGELF	TRBV19	once
ASRRQGEREKLF	TRBV6-5	-
ASSYGTSGRSEQF	TRBV5-6	-
ASSLAGTSNTGELF	TRBV5-1	-
ASSSDRGEKLF	TRBV5-6	-
ASSLSWDSYGYT	TRBV7-2	-
ASSPTSGGHYEQY	TRBV18	-
ASSLRPSSYNEQF	TRBV11-3	-
ASGIREQF	TRBV12-5	-
AWRAGGRYGYT	TRBV30	-
ASSLLPSSYEQY	TRBV7-2	-
ASSHMDRGFQPQH	TRBV6-1	-
ASSLTSNSPLH	TRBV11-3	once
ASSLVRDTGELF	TRBV5-6	-
ASSFTSGRSLHEQY	TRBV11-2	-
ASSEEMNTEAF	TRBV6-1	few
SALKVDEQY	TRBV20-1	few
ASSSRGGRGV	TRBV5-4	-
ASSSQGIGTEAF	TRBV10-1	-
ASSFGRGGQETQY	TRBV5-1	-
AIRTGTGGSSSGYT	TRBV10-3	-